These 30 T cell receptor beta chains came from one sample sequenced in a study of graft-versus-host responses after intestinal transplantation. The repertoire was sequenced with immunoSEQ multiplex PCR; TCRdb's copy has only in-frame clones and lacks some. The sample records about 18,000 clones, about 83% being singletons. Graft-derived tissue was subjected to processing to liberate intraepithelial and lamina propria lymphocytes. The starting material was ileum tissue, obtained approximately 590 days after intestinal transplantation. The receptor source for this set is a human patient who received an intestinal transplant, so some T cells may come from the graft donor.

This clone is a singleton in its sample. The chain has TRBV6-6 and TRBJ1-1; maybe TRBD1 (6 bases). Trimming took off 6 bases at V and 10 bases at J, with 12 bases between the two ends. The CDR3 contains 11 residues. CDR1 and CDR2 (germline): MNHNY, SVGAGI (reference sequence). The CDR3 nucleotides are TGTGCCAGCAGGGGGGGACAAGGAGCTTTCTTT. Translated: CASRGGQGAFF.

The chain has TRBV19 and TRBJ2-6, with unresolved D. V lost 5 bases and J lost 5, with 25 bases in between. Germline-derived CDR1 and CDR2 are LNHDA and SQIVND (reference sequence). This CDR3 contains 19 residues. For the CDR3, the DNA is TGTGCCAGTAGTTGCATGGGCGGCAAATCACAAAGTCGGGCCAACGTCCTGACTTTC. The encoded protein is CASSCMGGKSQSRANVLTF.

This chain connects TRBV6-1 to TRBJ1-5, with TRBD1 identical over 7 bases. V lost 6 bases, J lost 6 bases, and 8 bases stayed unmatched. The CDR3 is 14 amino acids. Germline lookup yields CDR1 MNHNS and CDR2 SASEGT. DNA for the CDR3: TGTGCCAGCAGCCCGACAGGGAACAGTCAGCCCCAGCATTTT. It codes for CASSPTGNSQPQHF.

The chain joins TRBV5-1 to TRBJ2-3, with D perhaps TRBD2 (6 bases). Trimming pared 5 bases from V and 2 bases from J, leaving 12 bases between. From germline, CDR1 is SGHRS and CDR2 YFSETQ. The CDR3 extends over 14 amino acids. The CDR3 DNA follows: TGCGCCAGCAGTGGCGCGGGGAACACAGATACGCAGTATTTT. Translation gives CASSGAGNTDTQYF. The full variable domain, with the rest looked up from reference TRBV5-1 and TRBJ2-3, is KAGVTQTPRYLIKTRGQQVTLSCSPISGHRSVSWYQQTPGQGLQFLFEYFSETQRNKGNFPGRFSGRQFSNSRSEMNVSTLELGDSALYLCASSGAGNTDTQYFGPGTRLTVL.

The V and J genes are TRBV11-3 and TRBJ1-2, with 7 bases that match TRBD1. The germline gives CDR1 SGHNT, CDR2 YENEEA. With 0 bases clipped from V and 0 bases from J, the junction kept 1 base outside the gene matches. The CDR3 runs to 15 residues. CDR3 amino acids: CASSLEGQSNYGYTF. CDR3 sequence (DNA): TGTGCCAGCAGCTTAGAGGGACAGTCTAACTATGGCTACACCTTC. Using reference TRBV11-3 and TRBJ1-2 for the parts outside the CDR3, the full variable domain is EAGVVQSPRYKIIEKKQPVAFWCNPISGHNTLYWYLQNLGQGPELLIRYENEEAVDDSQLPKDRFSAERLKGVDSTLKIQPAELGDSAVYLCASSLEGQSNYGYTFGSGTRLTVV.

The count of this clone is one. V and J are TRBV13 and TRBJ2-2; D possibly corresponds to TRBD1 (5 bases). V lost 6 bases and J lost 6, with 11 bases in between. The germline gives CDR1 PRHDT, CDR2 FYEKMQ (reference sequence). The CDR3 consists of 13 residues. CDR3 coding DNA: TGTGCCAGCAGACTGCAGGGCCCCGGGGAGCTGTTTTTT. Protein: CASRLQGPGELFF.

V is TRBV29-1 and J is TRBJ2-1, with D perhaps matching TRBD1 (6 bases). Trimming removed 8 bases at V and 7 bases at J, with 12 bases between. The CDR3 has 11 residues. CDR1 and CDR2 (germline): SQVTM, ANQGSEA. The CDR3 bases are TGCAGCTTCCGAGGGGGTAATGAGCAGTTCTTC. This codes for CSFRGGNEQFF.

The chain uses TRBV5-6 and TRBJ1-4; possible D gene TRBD1, 6 bases. CDR3 length: 14 amino acids. The ends were cut back, 2 bases at V and 8 bases at J, with 13 bases in the middle. Germline lookup yields CDR1 SGHDT and CDR2 YYEEEE. The CDR3 region has the DNA TGTGCCAGCAGCTTCCGCATGAGGGGGGAAAAACTGTTTTTT. Amino acids: CASSFRMRGEKLFF.

The CDR3 nucleotides are TGCGCCAGCAGCTTCGTGGCCCTACCACGGGAAAAACTGTTTTTT. Its protein product is CASSFVALPREKLFF. The rearrangement links TRBV5-1 to TRBJ1-4; D is ambiguous. Germline CDR1 SGHRS, CDR2 YFSETQ. The CDR3 sequence is 15 residues long. V was cut by 2 bases and J by 8 bases, with 16 bases left in between.

This chain uses TRBV4-1 with TRBJ2-1; 10 nucleotides align to TRBD2. Unmatched junction bases numbered 11, after V lost 2 bases and J lost 7 bases. The CDR3 spans 17 residues. CDR1 is MGHRA and CDR2 is YSYEKL in the germline V gene. CDR3 amino acids: CASSQTPPSGGYNEQFF. The CDR3, as DNA: TGCGCCAGCAGCCAAACCCCCCCTAGCGGGGGTTATAATGAGCAGTTCTTC.

This rearrangement joins TRBV30 to TRBJ2-3; D remains ambiguous. This CDR3 is built from 15 residues. The germline gives CDR1 GTSNPN, CDR2 SVGIG (reference sequence). V lost 5 bases to trimming and J lost 1 base, with 16 bases between them. The CDR3 loop is CAWDPSLTGTDTQYF. The CDR3, as DNA: TGTGCCTGGGATCCGTCCCTTACTGGCACAGATACGCAGTATTTT.

The rearrangement links TRBV30 to TRBJ1-2, with D tentatively TRBD1 (5 bases). The length of the CDR3 is 16 residues. The V end lost 3 bases, the J end lost 0 bases, and 17 bases lay between the germline ends. Germline CDR1 is GTSNPN and CDR2 is SVGIG (reference sequence). CDR3 loop: CAWRDPGRLTNYGYTF. CDR3 nucleotides: TGTGCCTGGAGGGACCCAGGGAGGCTCACTAACTATGGCTACACCTTC.

The chain joins TRBV6-5 to TRBJ2-7; D uncertain. CDR1 and CDR2 (germline): MNHEY, SVGAGI. This CDR3 is built from 12 residues. V was trimmed by 4 bases and J by 6 bases, leaving 10 bases between them. CDR3 residues: CASSSHSGEQYF. Written as DNA, the CDR3 is TGTGCCAGCAGTTCTCATTCGGGCGAGCAGTACTTC.

The rearrangement links TRBV6-6 to TRBJ1-5, with 7 bases matching TRBD1. The V and J ends lost 6 bases and 4 bases, in that order; junction bases with no gene match: 3. CDR3 length: 13 residues. CDR1 and CDR2 from the germline V gene are MNHNY and SVGAGI (reference sequence). DNA of the CDR3: TGTGCCAGCAGAAGACAGGGTAATCAGCCCCAGCATTTT. Translating gives CASRRQGNQPQHF.

The chain carries TRBV28 and TRBJ2-2, with TRBD1 identical over 7 bases. Per germline, CDR1 MDHEN and CDR2 SYDVKM. The CDR3 loop spans 14 amino acids. With V trimmed by 6 bases and J by 5 bases, 6 bases remained unmatched. The CDR3 region has the DNA TGTGCCAGCAGGTGGGGACAGAGGACCGGGGAGCTGTTTTTT. Translated, it gives CASRWGQRTGELFF.

The chain is built from TRBV4-1 and TRBJ2-5; no clear D. The closer fit of TRBJ2-7 to the DNA end suggests the J call may be wrong. CDR3 length equals 13 residues. The germline CDR1 and CDR2 sequences are MGHRA and YSYEKL. The CDR3 DNA reads as TGCGCCAGCGGCGGTAACTGCTCCTACGAGCAGTACTTC. It encodes CASGGNCSYEQYF.

The chain uses TRBV4-2 and TRBJ1-1; D is unclear. The CDR3 consists of 14 residues. The germline V gene has CDR1 LGHNA and CDR2 YNFKEQ. Trimming removed 3 bases from V and 4 bases from J, with 12 bases in between. The CDR3 DNA sequence: TGTGCCAGCAGCCAGGAAACCCAAACCACTGAAGCTTTCTTT. Amino acids: CASSQETQTTEAFF.

The chain is built from TRBV6-4 and TRBJ2-1; 8 bases are a match to TRBD2. The CDR3 is 13 amino acids. In germline, CDR1 is MRHNA, CDR2 SNTAGT. V lost 2 bases and J lost 6; bases outside the gene matches: 0. As DNA, the CDR3 is TGTGCCAGCAGTGACGGGACTAGCAATGAGCAGTTCTTC. This encodes CASSDGTSNEQFF.

This clone has just a few counts. The rearrangement joins TRBV11-3 to TRBJ2-7; D unresolved. V was cut by 2 bases and J by 5 bases, with 16 bases left in between. Germline V gene sequence: CDR1 SGHNT, CDR2 YENEEA. The CDR3 totals 15 residues. The CDR3 protein is CASSLFGPVSNEQYF. As DNA, the CDR3 is TGTGCCAGCAGCTTATTTGGCCCAGTCTCTAACGAGCAGTACTTC.

This chain joins TRBV5-5 and TRBJ2-4; D perhaps matches TRBD1 (7 bases). The CDR3 contains 15 residues. V was clipped by 8 bases and J by 4 bases, with 19 bases between them. CDR1 SGHKS and CDR2 YYEKEE come from the germline V gene (reference sequence). The CDR3 region has the DNA TGTGCCAGTATCCCTTGCGGGACAGCGAAAAACATTCAGTACTTC. Amino acid sequence: CASIPCGTAKNIQYF. The full variable domain, rest sourced from reference TRBV5-5 and TRBJ2-4, is DAGVTQSPTHLIKTRGQQVTLRCSPISGHKSVSWYQQVLGQGPQFIFQYYEKEERGRGNFPDRFSARQFPNYSSELNVNALLLGDSALYLCASIPCGTAKNIQYFGAGTRLSVL.

The V gene is TRBV4-1, the J gene TRBJ1-2, with 8 bases lining up with TRBD1. V was pared by 3 bases and J by 4 bases, with 16 bases of the junction left unmatched. Germline V gene data show CDR1 as MGHRA and CDR2 as YSYEKL. The CDR3 covers 18 residues. This chain's CDR3 is CASSQDGQGARGGYGYTF. The CDR3 region has the DNA TGCGCCAGCAGCCAGGATGGCCAGGGGGCGAGAGGAGGCTATGGCTACACCTTC.

V gene TRBV5-1 combines with J gene TRBJ2-2, with D unresolved. This CDR3 is 12 amino acids long. V was trimmed by 0 bases and J by 9 bases, leaving 6 bases between them. Looked up from germline, CDR1 is SGHRS and CDR2 is YFSETQ. CDR3 bases: TGCGCCAGCAGCTTGGCATCCAGGGAGCTGTTTTTT. Its protein product is CASSLASRELFF. Based on the CDR3 plus reference TRBV5-1 and TRBJ2-2, the full variable domain is KAGVTQTPRYLIKTRGQQVTLSCSPISGHRSVSWYQQTPGQGLQFLFEYFSETQRNKGNFPGRFSGRQFSNSRSEMNVSTLELGDSALYLCASSLASRELFFGEGSRLTVL.

The chain employs TRBV10-2 and TRBJ2-7, with a weak D call TRBD1 (5 bases). The CDR3 is made up of 19 amino acids. The germline V gene encodes CDR1 WSHSY and CDR2 SAAADI. Deletions cut 0 bases from V and 4 bases from J, with 25 bases between. The CDR3 spells CASSESWGGGRSFLYEQYF. CDR3 nucleotides: TGCGCCAGCAGTGAGTCGTGGGGCGGTGGCCGATCCTTCTTATACGAGCAGTACTTC.

The V call is TRBV5-1, the J call TRBJ1-2; D unclear. The length of the CDR3 is 14 residues. The germline gives CDR1 SGHRS, CDR2 YFSETQ. V lost 4 bases and J 4 bases, leaving 14 bases between the germline ends. For the CDR3, the DNA is TGCGCCAGCAGCGCCCAACAGAATGCCTATGGCTACACCTTC. It encodes CASSAQQNAYGYTF.

This chain links TRBV27 with TRBJ2-3, with D perhaps TRBD2 (5 bases). From germline, CDR1 is MNHEY and CDR2 SMNVEV (reference sequence). V gave up 6 bases and J gave up 6 bases, with 10 bases separating them. The CDR3 has 12 amino acids. The CDR3 protein is CASRPPGDTQYF. As DNA, the CDR3 is TGTGCCAGCAGGCCCCCGGGGGATACGCAGTATTTT.

The chain combines TRBV5-1 with TRBJ1-2; a weak D match, TRBD1 (6 bases). CDR1 is SGHRS, CDR2 YFSETQ, per germline. The V and J ends lost 4 bases and 4 bases respectively, with 14 bases between them. The CDR3 has 14 residues. The CDR3 coding sequence is TGCGCCAGCAGCACGGGCAGGGGCAGCTATGGCTACACCTTC. Protein product: CASSTGRGSYGYTF.

The genes are TRBV14 and TRBJ1-1; D is ambiguous. The length of the CDR3 is 14 residues. Germline V lookup: CDR1 SGHDN, CDR2 FVKESK. Trimming left V 1 base short and J 4 bases short, with 10 bases between. The CDR3 region has the DNA TGTGCCAGCAGCCAAGTATTCCCTGTCACTGAAGCTTTCTTT. Amino acid sequence: CASSQVFPVTEAFF.

The chain carries TRBV5-1 and TRBJ1-1, with D perhaps matching TRBD1 (5 bases). CDR3 length: 13 residues. Germline CDR1 and CDR2: SGHRS and YFSETQ. With 4 bases removed from V and 8 bases from J, the gap between germline ends came to 15 bases. The CDR3 is CASSGTTGGEAFF. The CDR3 coding sequence is TGCGCCAGCAGCGGTACCACAGGAGGGGAAGCTTTCTTT.

V gene TRBV18 combines with J gene TRBJ1-2; maybe TRBD1 (5 bases). There are 14 residues in the CDR3. V lost 2 bases, J lost 4 bases, and 11 bases lay in between. Germline-derived CDR1 and CDR2 are KGHSH and LQKENI. The CDR3 DNA reads TGTGCCAGCTCACCAGAGGGGATCTCCTATGGCTACACCTTC. Translating gives CASSPEGISYGYTF.

This chain joins TRBV5-6 and TRBJ2-5; D remains ambiguous. The CDR3 is made up of 13 amino acids. Deletions cut 0 bases from V and 5 bases from J, with 8 bases between. The germline V gene encodes CDR1 SGHDT and CDR2 YYEEEE. CDR3 nucleotides: TGTGCCAGCAGCTTGGGGGCCGGGGAGACCCAGTACTTC. Encoded protein: CASSLGAGETQYF.